This T cell receptor (beta chain) was found in a study of shared clonotypes between healthy human individuals. Terminally differentiated effector memory CD45RA+ cells were excluded by CCR7 positive selection of CD45RO-negative cells. Study observations and caveats: The study found roughly 5.3% of naive CD4 clonotypes shared across several donors. The authors expected sequencing depth to affect clonotype sharing among donors. Naive subsets usually exceeded memory subsets in estimated richness.

Assay used: immunoSEQ multiplex PCR; TCRdb lists only in-frame clones, some missing. The sample has over 2,000,000 clones; just under 95% are singletons. This CDR3 has 13 residues. Germline assignment: CDR1 LNHDA and CDR2 SQIVND (reference sequence). The V and J ends lost 4 bases and 5 bases respectively, with 12 bases between them. On this clone itself: Its antigen remains unknown.

This chain uses TRBV19 with TRBJ2-7; D remains unclear. Sequencing was performed on naive CD8+ T cells from PBMCs. The TCR comes from a man younger than 35 in good health. Some clones in this sample may be carry-over from other donors' samples. The CDR3 loop is CASSRYGMNEQYF. The CDR3 DNA reads TGTGCCAGTAGTAGATATGGGATGAACGAGCAGTACTTC.